Following are 13 T cell receptor beta chains from one sample sequenced in a study of shared clonotypes between healthy human individuals. Profiling relied on immunoSEQ multiplex PCR, and the TCRdb table lists in-frame clones only, not all of them. The table lists about 2.3 million clones, over 85% of them singletons. Sequenced input: naive CD4+ T cells from PBMCs. Specified subset: CD45RA+ positively selected. These TCRs come from a young man in good health. Some clones in this sample may be carry-over from other donors' samples.

This clone showed up just a few times. The J gene is TRBJ1-2, the V gene TRBV28; unclear D gene. Germline V CDR1 and CDR2: MDHEN, SYDVKM. The ends were cut back, 7 bases at V and 3 bases at J, with 12 bases in the middle. The CDR3 has 13 amino acids. In DNA form, the CDR3 reads TGTGCCAGCATAGGAGAACCCTACTATGGCTACACCTTC. This gives the protein CASIGEPYYGYTF.

V gene TRBV7-2 combines with J gene TRBJ2-2, with 7 bases identical to TRBD2. CDR3 length equals 15 residues. Germline CDR1 is SGHTA and CDR2 is FQGNSA. Trimming removed 2 bases from V and 4 bases from J; junction bases left unmatched: 4. The CDR3 region has the DNA TGTGCCAGCAGCTTACAACTAGCGTCCACCGGGGAGCTGTTTTTT. Residues: CASSLQLASTGELFF.

J is TRBJ2-7 and V is TRBV27; a weak D match, TRBD1 (6 bases). The germline V gene encodes CDR1 MNHEY and CDR2 SMNVEV (reference sequence). There are 15 residues in the CDR3. V was clipped by 0 bases and J by 4 bases, with 13 bases between them. This CDR3 is CASSLSIGQTYEQYF. The DNA for the CDR3 is TGTGCCAGCAGTTTATCGATCGGACAGACTTACGAGCAGTACTTC.

The chain uses TRBV6-5 and TRBJ2-1; 12 bases fit TRBD2. This CDR3 contains 16 residues. Germline V gene sequence: CDR1 MNHEY, CDR2 SVGAGI. V gave up 2 bases and J gave up 7 bases; unmatched junction bases: 6. The CDR3 spells CASSYTGLAGQNEQFF. For the CDR3, the DNA is TGTGCCAGCAGTTACACTGGACTAGCGGGACAGAATGAGCAGTTCTTC.

V usage is TRBV7-9 and J usage is TRBJ1-5; TRBD1 is a possible D gene (6 bases). Germline V gene sequence: CDR1 SEHNR, CDR2 FQNEAQ (reference sequence). This CDR3 spans 14 amino acids. With 5 bases removed from V and 10 bases from J, the gap between germline ends came to 18 bases. As DNA, the CDR3 is TGTGCCAGCAGCCCCCGGGACAAGGGGGGCCCCCAGCATTTT. It translates to CASSPRDKGGPQHF.

The chain links TRBV5-1 to TRBJ2-6; the match to TRBD1 covers 10 bases. The junction had 4 bases not matched to a gene; V was cut back by 4 bases and J by 0 bases. Germline CDR1 and CDR2: SGHRS and YFSETQ. CDR3 length equals 17 residues. The chain's CDR3 is CASSPTGGYSGANVLTF. The CDR3 DNA reads as TGCGCCAGCAGCCCGACAGGGGGCTACTCTGGGGCCAACGTCCTGACTTTC. Together with reference TRBV5-1 and TRBJ2-6, the CDR3 gives the full variable domain: KAGVTQTPRYLIKTRGQQVTLSCSPISGHRSVSWYQQTPGQGLQFLFEYFSETQRNKGNFPGRFSGRQFSNSRSEMNVSTLELGDSALYLCASSPTGGYSGANVLTFGAGSRLTVL.

This sequence joins TRBV27 and TRBJ2-3; D is perhaps TRBD1 or TRBD2 (5 bases each). Between the trimmed V and J ends, which lost 7 bases and 7 bases, there was a span of 21 bases. The germline gives CDR1 MNHEY, CDR2 SMNVEV (reference sequence). CDR3 length: 15 amino acids. The CDR3 protein is CASKPGTYSLHTQYF. The CDR3, as DNA: TGTGCCAGCAAACCTGGGACCTATTCTTTACATACGCAGTATTTT.

The CDR3 nucleotides read TGTGCCACCATCCCCGGACGCTCGGGGGAGCAGTACTTC. Its protein product is CATIPGRSGEQYF. This rearrangement joins TRBV28 to TRBJ2-7; weak D call: TRBD2 (5 bases). V was clipped by 10 bases and J by 7 bases, with 20 bases between them. This CDR3 spans 13 amino acids. Per germline, CDR1 MDHEN and CDR2 SYDVKM.

The V gene is TRBV28, the J gene TRBJ2-7, with 9 bases matching TRBD2. The CDR3 spans 16 residues. J lost 2 bases, V lost 5 bases, and 10 bases had no gene match. The germline V gene has CDR1 MDHEN and CDR2 SYDVKM. CDR3 nucleotide sequence: TGTGCCAGCAGTCCCGGGGCTAGCGGGGAACCCTACGAGCAGTACTTC. Its protein is CASSPGASGEPYEQYF.

This chain joins TRBV2 and TRBJ2-5, with 8 bases aligning to TRBD2. CDR1 is SNHLY and CDR2 is FYNNEI in the germline V gene. Trimming at V came to 7 bases and at J to 4 bases, leaving 5 bases not matched to a gene. The CDR3 has 13 residues. As DNA, the CDR3 is TGTGCCAGCACGGGGGGGATGGGAGAGACCCAGTACTTC. This sequence encodes CASTGGMGETQYF.

The rearrangement links TRBV7-2 to TRBJ2-2, with 13 positions matching TRBD2. V lost 5 bases, J lost 0 bases, and 6 bases stayed unmatched. There are 18 residues in the CDR3. The germline V gene has CDR1 SGHTA and CDR2 FQGNSA. The CDR3 loop is CASSPPGLAGANTGELFF. The CDR3 coding sequence is TGTGCCAGCAGCCCACCAGGACTAGCGGGAGCGAACACCGGGGAGCTGTTTTTT.

CDR3: CASIVSGTGGMTEAFF. The CDR3 DNA follows: TGTGCCAGCATTGTCTCCGGGACAGGGGGTATGACTGAAGCTTTCTTT. The chain recombines TRBV2 with TRBJ1-1; TRBD1 matches 11 bases. In germline, CDR1 is SNHLY, CDR2 FYNNEI. Germline trimming cut 7 bases from V and 5 bases from J; bases unmatched to any gene: 12. This CDR3 spans 16 amino acids.

J is TRBJ1-5 and V is TRBV28, with D unresolved. This CDR3 contains 16 residues. Trimming shortened V by 3 bases and J by 1 base, and 13 bases separated the two germline ends. Germline CDR1 and CDR2: MDHEN and SYDVKM. The CDR3 nucleotides are TGTGCCAGCAGTTTTTCTGTAGGGTGGAGCAATCAGCCCCAGCATTTT. It encodes CASSFSVGWSNQPQHF.